What follows are 9 T cell receptor beta chains derived from one specimen sequenced in a study of spatial heterogeneity in lung cancer. Study-wide results and caveats: Tumors with more nonsynonymous mutations had more expanded intratumoral alpha and beta TCRs.

MiXCR was run by TCRdb on the 5' RACE reads, yielding one entry per CDR3 protein. The data show approximately 7,800 distinct CDR3 sequences, under 10% seen once. Antigens for these TCRs are unknown. This sample's time point: sample taken at primary tumor resection. The sequencing here drew on lung tumor tissue, taken at surgery. The origin of the receptors is a male donor with early-stage non-small cell lung cancer.

Remarks on this clonotype: Being off target in a library aimed at alpha chains, this beta chain has a size of little meaning. The chain links TRBV10-3 to TRBJ1-2; possibly TRBD1 for D (6 bases). The CDR3 runs 12 residues. The ends were cut back, 8 bases at V and 4 bases at J, with 11 bases in the middle. CDR1 and CDR2 (germline): ENHRY, SYGVKD. The CDR3 DNA follows: TGTGCCATCGGCCCGGACAGCTATGGCTACACCTTC. This encodes CAIGPDSYGYTF.

Details on this clonotype: The size of this beta chain means little, since it is a stray read in a library made for alpha chains. This chain links TRBV6-2 or TRBV6-3 with TRBJ1-1; D uncertain. The length of the CDR3 is 16 residues. V was pared by 0 bases and J by 1 base, with 12 bases between. The germline CDR1 and CDR2 sequences are MNHEY and SVGEGT. CDR3: CASSYSRRVRNTEAFF. CDR3 coding DNA: TGTGCCAGCAGTTACTCGAGGCGTGTGAGGAACACTGAAGCTTTCTTT.

This clonotype was seen at least ten times. Little can be read into the size of this beta chain, an off-target read in a library designed for alpha chains. The chain couples TRBV6-5 to TRBJ2-1; D gene ambiguous. This CDR3 has 13 residues. V was cut by 5 bases and J by 5 bases, with 10 bases left in between. From germline, CDR1 is MNHEY and CDR2 SVGAGI. The CDR3 bases are TGTGCCAGCAGTCCACACCCCGACAATGAGCAGTTCTTC. It translates to CASSPHPDNEQFF.

Of note for this clonotype: This beta chain is a stray sequence in a library constructed for alpha chains; its clone size is not meaningful. This rearrangement joins TRBV29-1 to TRBJ2-7, with 12 bases identical to TRBD2. Unmatched junction bases numbered 9, after V lost 7 bases and J lost 5 bases. The CDR3 length is 14 residues. CDR1 and CDR2 from the germline V gene are SQVTM and ANQGSEA. The CDR3 DNA reads as TGCAGCGCACGACTAGCGGGAGTTCGGGACGAGCAGTACTTC. Translated, it gives CSARLAGVRDEQYF.

This clonotype is medium-sized by share. In a library made to pick up alpha chains, this beta chain is a stray read with a size that means little. The rearrangement links TRBV10-3 to TRBJ2-7, with D possibly matching TRBD1 (7 bases). The germline gives CDR1 ENHRY, CDR2 SYGVKD. Trimming shortened V by 6 bases and J by 2 bases, and 14 bases separated the two germline ends. The CDR3 consists of 14 residues. In DNA, the CDR3 is TGTGCCATCAGAAGGGCAGGGGGGCCCTACGAGCAGTACTTC. Protein product: CAIRRAGGPYEQYF.

Regarding this clonotype: This beta chain is off target for a library built for alpha chains, so its abundance means little. The CDR3 here is CASSSSGANVLTF. CDR3 sequence (DNA): TGTGCCAGCAGTTCATCTGGGGCCAACGTCCTGACTTTC. The chain uses TRBV6-2 or TRBV6-3 and TRBJ2-6; D unclear. The V end lost 4 bases, the J end lost 1 base, and 2 bases lay between the germline ends. Germline V gene sequence: CDR1 MNHEY, CDR2 SVGEGT. The CDR3 length is 13 residues.

In this sample, this clonotype is medium-sized. Since it is a stray read in a library aimed at alpha chains, this beta chain has a size that is not meaningful. The V call is TRBV10-3, the J call TRBJ2-6, with 8 nucleotides matching TRBD1. After removal of 7 bases from V and 0 bases from J, the junction contained 8 bases not matched to a gene. In germline, CDR1 is ENHRY, CDR2 SYGVKD. This CDR3 has 17 amino acids. CDR3 in DNA: TGTGCCATCACCCAGACAGGGGCCGCCTCTGGGGCCAACGTCCTGACTTTC. Translating gives CAITQTGAASGANVLTF.

This clonotype is medium-sized. Being off target in a library aimed at alpha chains, this beta chain has a size of little meaning. The chain joins TRBV9 to TRBJ1-5; D unclear. The CDR3 extends over 18 amino acids. Trimming removed 0 bases from V and 0 bases from J, with 16 bases in between. The V gene's germline CDR1 is SGDLS and CDR2 YYNGEE. CDR3 in amino acids: CASSVEPRLHYSNQPQHF. Written as DNA, the CDR3 is TGTGCCAGCAGCGTAGAACCCAGGCTCCACTATAGCAATCAGCCCCAGCATTTT. The full variable domain, with the rest looked up from reference TRBV9 and TRBJ1-5, is DSGVTQTPKHLITATGQRVTLRCSPRSGDLSVYWYQQSLDQGLQFLIQYYNGEERAKGNILERFSAQQFPDLHSELNLSSLELGDSALYFCASSVEPRLHYSNQPQHFGDGTRLSIL.

In its sample, this clonotype ranks as medium-sized. This beta chain is off target for a library built for alpha chains, so its abundance means little. The rearrangement uses TRBV7-2 and TRBJ2-7; TRBD1 is a possible D gene (6 bases). The CDR3 contains 13 residues. CDR1 and CDR2 from the germline V gene are SGHTA and FQGNSA. Trimming shortened V by 3 bases and J by 4 bases, and 10 bases separated the two germline ends. CDR3 sequence (DNA): TGTGCCAGCAGCTTCGGGACACTATACGAGCAGTACTTC. It codes for CASSFGTLYEQYF.